The entry below gives a single T cell receptor beta chain sequence along with its context. This clonotype was seen repeatedly, ten times or more. There is no known antigen for this receptor. No base-level quality is on record; no much larger clone is a single base apart. In light of the paper, this sample's time point label describes: blood at routine non-recurrence follow-up after resection. For TCR sequencing, whole RNA was extracted from tumor and nontumor lung tissue, or from cryopreserved PBMC samples, and no cell sorting was done. Patients were selected for TCR sequencing only if sufficient RNA was available from at least two tumor regions. This record belongs to a study of spatial heterogeneity in lung cancer (dated by TCRdb to between 2019 and 2020). For the wider study: The donors were more than 60 patients from the lung TRACERx cohort who had early-stage, untreated non-small cell lung cancer. Follow-up PBMC samples were sequenced whenever the samples were available, and the median time to follow-up was approximately 2 years after resection. Beta-chain transcripts were consistently detected in greater numbers than alpha-chain transcripts, which likely reflects a higher abundance of beta-chain transcripts. In the raw uncorrected reads, each unique combination of TCR and UMI appeared more than ten times on average. In non-small cell lung cancer, the study made a quantitative comparison of TCR alpha and beta repertoires among multiple tumor regions, matched nontumor lung and blood. The study linked features of the TCR repertoire to counts of nonsynonymous mutations, which were determined by whole-exome sequencing of tumor tissue. Both alpha and beta chains were TCR-sequenced in 200 to 250 tumor regions, approximately 67 matched nontumor lung samples and around 50 PBMC samples obtained at surgery. The study at large found these results: Only 13 to 15 patients were included in the comparisons of baseline and follow-up blood repertoires. Additional single-cell paired TCR alpha and beta sequencing was considered necessary to confirm, at a functional level, the hypothesis that regional TCRs recognize regional mutations. Ubiquitous expanded tumor TCRs showed up in blood more often at tumor resection than at routine follow-up.

The library was produced with 5' RACE. Data came from a NextSeq 500. To allow correction of PCR and sequencing errors, the TCR library protocol tagged every TCR cDNA molecule with a unique molecular identifier. Concerning the study's data processing: TCR identification, UMI-based error correction and CDR3 extraction were performed with Decombinator tools. TCRs above a frequency of 2 per 1,000, corresponding to the top 1% of the tumor frequency distribution, were defined as expanded. Renyi diversity was computed with the R vegan package after each repertoire had been subsampled 100 times to 5,000 TCRs. To build CDR3 similarity networks, amino acid triplet string-kernel similarity was used, and CDR3s were connected when their pairwise similarity was above 0.82. The public reads were reanalyzed by TCRdb: fastp trimming at Q25, MiXCR alignment, in-frame beta chains only. Every entry covers one CDR3 protein and lists the most common genes and DNA from its rows. The V and J calls, along with clone size, are taken from TCRdb and not from the paper's own processing. The sample table contains 45,000 to 65,000 distinct CDR3 sequences; only one count was recorded for roughly 7.4% of them. The top ten hold 35% to 45% of the sample.

Measured from the cysteine to the phenylalanine, the CDR3 is 14 residues long. Solely the CDR3 DNA is kept, with 42 bases framed from the first base. From V the trimming removes 4 bases and from J it removes 6 bases, while the gene matches leave 8 bases of the junction unaccounted for. For CDR1 and CDR2, the germline V gene lists MNHEY and SVGAGI. This chain joins TRBV6-5 to TRBJ1-1; TRBD1 fits 7 bases in the junction. This specimen consisted of PBMCs, obtained at follow-up. This receptor was taken from a female donor with early-stage non-small cell lung cancer. The CDR3 reads as follows: CASSSGYRGPEAFF. The DNA sequence is TGTGCCAGCAGTTCAGGATACAGGGGACCTGAAGCTTTCTTT.